A selection of T cell receptor beta chains follows, all from one sample in a study of blood T cell repertoires in COVID-19. Repertoires were generated with immunoSEQ multiplex PCR, while TCRdb's copy carries only in-frame clones and drops some. The sample holds 99,000 or so clones; 85% to 90% are singletons and the top ten take more than 14%. The specimen sequenced was peripheral blood. The receptor set was obtained from a man aged 45-65 years with acute or convalescent COVID-19. Both conserved end residues are part of each CDR3.

v_call: TRBV11-2
j_call: TRBJ1-1
cdr3_aa: CASSRDRVVPEAFF

v_call: TRBV7-9
j_call: TRBJ2-3
cdr3_aa: CASSSGQGGADTQYF

v_call: TRBV25-1
j_call: TRBJ1-5
cdr3_aa: CASSEINRGARQPQHF

v_call: TRBV28
j_call: TRBJ1-3
cdr3_aa: CASTLRDTIYF

v_call: TRBV12-3/TRBV12-4
j_call: TRBJ2-3
cdr3_aa: CASSLRGGDTQYF

v_call: TRBV6-5
j_call: TRBJ1-6
cdr3_aa: CASSSDTSSYNSPLHF

v_call: TRBV27
j_call: TRBJ2-3
cdr3_aa: CASSFSSLGSGRRPDTQYF

v_call: TRBV18
j_call: TRBJ2-1
cdr3_aa: CASSPPTSGLPYNEQFF

v_call: TRBV11-2
j_call: TRBJ2-2
cdr3_aa: CASSSPGLGNTGELFF

v_call: TRBV7-2
j_call: TRBJ2-1
cdr3_aa: CASSLDGTGNNEQFF

v_call: TRBV28
j_call: TRBJ2-1
cdr3_aa: CASSFTGTQRARGLRFF

v_call: TRBV6-5
j_call: TRBJ2-7
cdr3_aa: CASRITGTGVYEQYF

v_call: TRBV9
j_call: TRBJ2-7
cdr3_aa: CASSVGAGGEQYF

v_call: TRBV28
j_call: TRBJ2-7
cdr3_aa: CASTPWTGGLSYEQYF

v_call: TRBV2
j_call: TRBJ1-3
cdr3_aa: CASSRDIRVSGNTIYF

v_call: TRBV15
j_call: TRBJ2-5
cdr3_aa: CATKEGPQETQYF

v_call: TRBV5-4
j_call: TRBJ2-7
cdr3_aa: CASSSMTSPTEQYF

v_call: TRBV6-2/TRBV6-3
j_call: TRBJ2-2
cdr3_aa: CASSPGTGGGELFF

v_call: TRBV6-1
j_call: TRBJ1-2
cdr3_aa: CASSEAGFGYTF

v_call: TRBV6-6
j_call: TRBJ1-6
cdr3_aa: CASSRGDLTYNSPLHF

v_call: TRBV29-1
j_call: TRBJ2-5
cdr3_aa: CSVELYQETQYF

v_call: TRBV2
j_call: TRBJ1-5
cdr3_aa: CASSSRGGVPQHF

v_call: TRBV5-8
j_call: TRBJ2-2
cdr3_aa: CASSSPTSGNTGELFF

v_call: TRBV6-5
j_call: TRBJ1-5
cdr3_aa: CASSYSQGAGQPQHF

v_call: TRBV2
j_call: TRBJ1-6
cdr3_aa: CASRAHRGPLHF

v_call: TRBV7-2
j_call: TRBJ2-2
cdr3_aa: CASRLRANTGELFF